This T cell receptor beta chain comes out of a study of cytomegalovirus exposure and HLA in healthy donors. Regarding the study as a whole: Previously analyzed data showed that most TCR beta V segments were productive at a frequency of about 87% or about 30%.

Primers for the PCR totalled 60 Vbeta and 13 Jbeta. The protocol was immunoSEQ multiplex PCR, while the TCRdb copy is restricted to in-frame clones and leaves out a portion. Of fewer than 200,000 clones listed, approximately 78% were seen once; the top ten hold under 2%. The V gene end was trimmed by 3 bases and the J gene end by 4 bases; junction bases not matched to a gene: 5. Germline CDR1 MDHEN, CDR2 SYDVKM. The CDR3 has 15 amino acids. On this clone: Its antigen remains unknown.

The rearrangement links TRBV28 to TRBJ2-5, with TRBD2 matching over 10 bases. Sequencing was carried out using PBMCs. The sequence came from a young woman in good health and CMV-seronegative. The CDR3 region has the DNA TGTGCCAGCAGTTTCCTAGCGGGAGTATTAGAGACCCAGTACTTC. This translates into CASSFLAGVLETQYF.